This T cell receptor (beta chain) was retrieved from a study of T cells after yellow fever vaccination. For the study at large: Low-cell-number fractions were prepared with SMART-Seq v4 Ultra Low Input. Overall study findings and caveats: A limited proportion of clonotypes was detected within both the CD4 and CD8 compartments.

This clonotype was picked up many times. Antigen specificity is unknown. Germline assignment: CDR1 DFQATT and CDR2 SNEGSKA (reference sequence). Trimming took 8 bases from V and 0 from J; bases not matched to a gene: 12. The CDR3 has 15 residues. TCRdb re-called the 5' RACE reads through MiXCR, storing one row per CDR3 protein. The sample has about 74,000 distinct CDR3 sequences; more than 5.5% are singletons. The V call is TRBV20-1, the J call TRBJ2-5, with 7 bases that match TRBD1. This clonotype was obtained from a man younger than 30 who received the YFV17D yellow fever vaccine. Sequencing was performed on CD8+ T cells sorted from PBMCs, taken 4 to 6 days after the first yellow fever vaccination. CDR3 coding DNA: TGCAGTCCAGCCCGGGACAGTTGGTACCAAGAGACCCAGTACTTC. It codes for CSPARDSWYQETQYF.